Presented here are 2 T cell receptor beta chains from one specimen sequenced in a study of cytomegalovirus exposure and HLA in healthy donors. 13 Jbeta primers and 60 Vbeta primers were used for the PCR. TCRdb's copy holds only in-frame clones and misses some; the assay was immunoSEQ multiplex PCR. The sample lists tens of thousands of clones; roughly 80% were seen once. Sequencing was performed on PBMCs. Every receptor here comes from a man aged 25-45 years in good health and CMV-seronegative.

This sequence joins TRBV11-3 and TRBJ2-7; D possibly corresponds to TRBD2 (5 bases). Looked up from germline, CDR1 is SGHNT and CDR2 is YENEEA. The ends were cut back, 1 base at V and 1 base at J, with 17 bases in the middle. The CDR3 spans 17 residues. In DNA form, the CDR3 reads TGTGCCAGCAGCTTAGGAGGCGGCAGCCGGAGGTCCTACGAGCAGTACTTC. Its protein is CASSLGGGSRRSYEQYF.

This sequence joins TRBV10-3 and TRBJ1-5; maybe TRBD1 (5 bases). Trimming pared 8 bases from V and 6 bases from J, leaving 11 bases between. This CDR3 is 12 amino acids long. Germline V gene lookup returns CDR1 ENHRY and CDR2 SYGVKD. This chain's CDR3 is CAIRGEGQPQHF. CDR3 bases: TGTGCCATCCGGGGGGAGGGTCAGCCCCAGCATTTT.